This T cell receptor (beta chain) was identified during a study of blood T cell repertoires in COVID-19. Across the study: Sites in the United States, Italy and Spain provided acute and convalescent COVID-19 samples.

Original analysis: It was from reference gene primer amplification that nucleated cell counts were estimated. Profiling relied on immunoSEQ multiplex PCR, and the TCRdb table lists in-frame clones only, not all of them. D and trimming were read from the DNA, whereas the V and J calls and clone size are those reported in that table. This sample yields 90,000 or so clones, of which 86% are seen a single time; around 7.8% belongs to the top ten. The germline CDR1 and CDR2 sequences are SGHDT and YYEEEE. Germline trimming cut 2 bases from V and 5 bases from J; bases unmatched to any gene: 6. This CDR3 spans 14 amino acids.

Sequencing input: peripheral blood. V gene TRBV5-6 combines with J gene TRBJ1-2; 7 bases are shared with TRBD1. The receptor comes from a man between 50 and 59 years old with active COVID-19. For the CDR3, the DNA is TGTGCCAGCAGCTTAGACAGGGATGGGTATGGCTACACCTTC. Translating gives CASSLDRDGYGYTF. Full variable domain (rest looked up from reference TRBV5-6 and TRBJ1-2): DAGVTQSPTHLIKTRGQQVTLRCSPKSGHDTVSWYQQALGQGPQFIFQYYEEEERQRGNFPDRFSGHQFPNYSSELNVNALLLGDSALYLCASSLDRDGYGYTFGSGTRLTVV.